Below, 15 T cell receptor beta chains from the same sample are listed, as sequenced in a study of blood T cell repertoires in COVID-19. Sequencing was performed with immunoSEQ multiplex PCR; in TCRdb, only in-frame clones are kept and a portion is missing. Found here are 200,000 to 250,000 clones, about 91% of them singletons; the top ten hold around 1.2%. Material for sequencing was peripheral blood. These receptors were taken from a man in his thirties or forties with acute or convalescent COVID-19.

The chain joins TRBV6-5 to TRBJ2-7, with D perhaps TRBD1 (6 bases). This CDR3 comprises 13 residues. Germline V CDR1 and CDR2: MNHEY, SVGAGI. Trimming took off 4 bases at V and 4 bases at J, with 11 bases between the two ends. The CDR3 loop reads CASSFGQHYEQYF. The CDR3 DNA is TGTGCCAGCAGTTTTGGACAGCATTACGAGCAGTACTTC.

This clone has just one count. The CDR3 sequence is CASSYNHGDGYTF. DNA for the CDR3: TGTGCCAGCAGTTACAACCACGGGGATGGCTACACCTTC. The rearrangement links TRBV6-5 to TRBJ1-2; D is uncertain. The CDR3 length is 13 residues. Per germline, CDR1 MNHEY and CDR2 SVGAGI. The V end lost 2 bases, the J end lost 6 bases, and 10 bases lay between the germline ends.

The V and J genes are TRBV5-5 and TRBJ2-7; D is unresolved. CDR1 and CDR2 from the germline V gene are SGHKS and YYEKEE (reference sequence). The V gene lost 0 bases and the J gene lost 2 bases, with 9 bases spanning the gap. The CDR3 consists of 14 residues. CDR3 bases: TGTGCCAGCAGCTTGGAGTGGCAGGCCTACGAGCAGTACTTC. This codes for CASSLEWQAYEQYF.

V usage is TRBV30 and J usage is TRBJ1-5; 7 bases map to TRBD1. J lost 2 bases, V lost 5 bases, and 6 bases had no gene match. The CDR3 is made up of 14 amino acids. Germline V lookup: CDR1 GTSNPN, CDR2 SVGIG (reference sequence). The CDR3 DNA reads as TGTGCCTGGGATACAGGGGTAGGCAATCAGCCCCAGCATTTT. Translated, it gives CAWDTGVGNQPQHF. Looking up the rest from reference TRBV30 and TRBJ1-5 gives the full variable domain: SQTIHQWPATLVQPVGSPLSLECTVEGTSNPNLYWYRQAAGRGLQLLFYSVGIGQISSEVPQNLSASRPQDRQFILSSKKLLLSDSGFYLCAWDTGVGNQPQHFGDGTRLSIL.

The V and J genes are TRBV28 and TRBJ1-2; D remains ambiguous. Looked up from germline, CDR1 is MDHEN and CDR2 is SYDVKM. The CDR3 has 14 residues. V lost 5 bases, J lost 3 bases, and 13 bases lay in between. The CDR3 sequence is CASSEVESYYGYTF. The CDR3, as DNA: TGTGCCAGCAGTGAGGTGGAGAGCTACTATGGCTACACCTTC.

CDR3 DNA sequence: TGTGCCAGCAGCCAAGAAGCGGGGGGTACCTACGAGCAGTACTTC. This translates into CASSQEAGGTYEQYF. V and J are TRBV7-8 and TRBJ2-7, with 9 nucleotides matching TRBD2. V lost 5 bases, J lost 2 bases, and 7 bases stayed unmatched. The CDR3 runs to 15 residues. Germline V lookup: CDR1 SGHVS, CDR2 FQNEAQ. The full variable domain, rest sourced from reference TRBV7-8 and TRBJ2-7, is GAGVSQSPRYKVAKRGQDVALRCDPISGHVSLFWYQQALGQGPEFLTYFQNEAQLDKSGLPSDRFFAERPEGSVSTLKIQRTQQEDSAVYLCASSQEAGGTYEQYFGPGTRLTVT.

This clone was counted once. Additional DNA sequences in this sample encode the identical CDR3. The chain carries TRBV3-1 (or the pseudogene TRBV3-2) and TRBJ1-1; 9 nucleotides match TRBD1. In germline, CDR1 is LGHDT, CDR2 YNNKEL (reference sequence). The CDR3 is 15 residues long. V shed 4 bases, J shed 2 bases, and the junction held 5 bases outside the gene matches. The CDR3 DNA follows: TGTGCCAGCAGCCGCTGGGGACAGGGAAACACTGAAGCTTTCTTT. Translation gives CASSRWGQGNTEAFF.

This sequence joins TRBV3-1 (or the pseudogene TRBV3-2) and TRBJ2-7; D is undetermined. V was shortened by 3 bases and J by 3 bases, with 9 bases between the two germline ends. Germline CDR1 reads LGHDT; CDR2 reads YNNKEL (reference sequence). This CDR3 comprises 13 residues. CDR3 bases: TGTGCCAGCAGCCAGGGCAGAAACTACGAGCAGTACTTC. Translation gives CASSQGRNYEQYF.

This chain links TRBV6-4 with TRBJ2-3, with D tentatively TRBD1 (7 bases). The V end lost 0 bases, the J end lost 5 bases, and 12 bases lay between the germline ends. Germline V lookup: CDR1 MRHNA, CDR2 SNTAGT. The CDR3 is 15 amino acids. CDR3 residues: CASSDSSGGGDTQYF. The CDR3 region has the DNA TGTGCCAGCAGTGACTCCTCAGGGGGAGGAGATACGCAGTATTTT.

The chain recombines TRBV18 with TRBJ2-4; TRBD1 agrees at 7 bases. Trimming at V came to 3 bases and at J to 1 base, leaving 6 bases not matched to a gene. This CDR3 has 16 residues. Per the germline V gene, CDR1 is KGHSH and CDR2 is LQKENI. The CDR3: CASSPLSRGAKNIQYF. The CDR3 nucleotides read TGTGCCAGCTCACCTCTCAGCAGGGGGGCCAAAAACATTCAGTACTTC.

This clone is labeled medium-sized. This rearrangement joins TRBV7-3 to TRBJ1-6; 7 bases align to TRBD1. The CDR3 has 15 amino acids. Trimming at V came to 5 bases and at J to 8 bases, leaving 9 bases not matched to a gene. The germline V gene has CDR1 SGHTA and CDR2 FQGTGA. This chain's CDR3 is CASSLQGTEHSPLHF. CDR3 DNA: TGTGCCAGCAGCCTGCAAGGGACAGAGCATTCACCCCTCCACTTT.

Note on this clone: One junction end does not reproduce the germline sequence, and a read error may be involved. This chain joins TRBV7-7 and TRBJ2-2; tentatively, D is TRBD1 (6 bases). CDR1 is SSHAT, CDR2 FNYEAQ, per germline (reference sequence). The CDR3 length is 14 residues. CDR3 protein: CASKPGVNTGELFF. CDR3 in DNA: TGTGCTAGCAAACCAGGGGTGAACACCGGGGAGCTGTTTTTT.

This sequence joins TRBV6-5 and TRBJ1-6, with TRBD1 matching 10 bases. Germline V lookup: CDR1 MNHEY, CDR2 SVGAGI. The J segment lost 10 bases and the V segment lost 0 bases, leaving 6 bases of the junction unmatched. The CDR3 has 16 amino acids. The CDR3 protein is CASSYSGQGQGSPLHF. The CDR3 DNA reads TGTGCCAGCAGTTACTCGGGACAGGGGCAAGGGTCACCCCTCCACTTT.

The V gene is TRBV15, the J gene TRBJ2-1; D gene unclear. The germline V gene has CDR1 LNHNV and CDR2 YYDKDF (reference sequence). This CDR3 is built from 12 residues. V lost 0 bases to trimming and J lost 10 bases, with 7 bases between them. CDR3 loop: CATSRDPREQFF. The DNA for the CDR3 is TGTGCCACCAGCAGAGATCCCAGAGAGCAGTTCTTC.

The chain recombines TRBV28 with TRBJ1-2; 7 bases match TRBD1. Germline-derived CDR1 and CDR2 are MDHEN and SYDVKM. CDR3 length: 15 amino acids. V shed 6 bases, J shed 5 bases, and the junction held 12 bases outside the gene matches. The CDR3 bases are TGTGCCAGCAGCCGCGACGGGACAGCTTCTTATGGCTACACCTTC. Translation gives CASSRDGTASYGYTF.